The 27 T cell receptor beta chains listed next were all sequenced from one sample in a study of blood T cell repertoires in COVID-19. TCRdb keeps only in-frame clones here, not all; method: immunoSEQ multiplex PCR. Found here are approximately 530,000 clones, roughly 89% of them singletons; the top ten hold roughly 8.3%. Sample: peripheral blood. Receptors were obtained from a woman aged 50 to 65 with COVID-19, enrolled during active disease.

A word on this clone: Other DNA variants within this sample encode the same CDR3. This rearrangement joins TRBV27 to TRBJ1-4; 7 bases align to TRBD1. Germline lookup yields CDR1 MNHEY and CDR2 SMNVEV (reference sequence). V shed 5 bases and J 0 bases; nucleotides not matched to a gene: 3. The CDR3 sequence is 15 residues long. This CDR3 is CASSQQGATNEKLFF. The DNA for the CDR3 is TGTGCCAGCAGTCAGCAGGGGGCAACTAATGAAAAACTGTTTTTT.

This clone turned up a few times. In the same sample, other DNA sequences code for this CDR3. This rearrangement joins TRBV2 to TRBJ2-2, with D perhaps TRBD1 (6 bases). V lost 6 bases and J lost 4, with 12 bases in between. Germline values: CDR1 SNHLY, CDR2 FYNNEI. This CDR3 has 14 amino acids. The CDR3 DNA sequence: TGTGCCAGCAGCGGCGCCAGGGGCACCGGGGAGCTGTTTTTT. Its protein is CASSGARGTGELFF.

This clone appeared a single time. V is TRBV6-2 or TRBV6-3 and J is TRBJ2-1; 11 positions match TRBD2. V lost 5 bases, J lost 10 bases, and 7 bases stayed unmatched. The CDR3 extends over 14 amino acids. Germline loops: CDR1 MNHEY, CDR2 SVGEGT. CDR3 DNA sequence: TGTGCCAGCAGTAACCTAGCGGGGGGCACAGAGCAGTTCTTC. This translates into CASSNLAGGTEQFF.

This chain links TRBV12-2 with TRBJ1-6; the D call in the table, TRBD1, was not verified against the DNA. TRBV12-2 is given as a pseudogene. The CDR3 is made up of 15 amino acids. The CDR3 loop is CASRPRGSYNSPLHF. The CDR3 nucleotides read TGTGCAAGTCGCCCCAGGGGGTCCTATAATTCACCCCTCCACTTT.

V gene TRBV6-2 or TRBV6-3 combines with J gene TRBJ1-2; the D gene is possibly TRBD1 (5 bases). Deletions cut 4 bases from V and 4 bases from J, with 10 bases between. The CDR3 covers 13 residues. Looked up from germline, CDR1 is MNHEY and CDR2 is SVGEGT. CDR3 residues: CASSWGQIYGYTF. The CDR3 DNA sequence: TGTGCCAGCAGTTGGGGCCAGATCTATGGCTACACCTTC.

The chain uses TRBV5-1 and TRBJ2-6; 8 nucleotides match TRBD1. Germline CDR1 and CDR2: SGHRS and YFSETQ. V lost 0 bases, J lost 2 bases, and 7 bases stayed unmatched. The CDR3 has 18 residues. The CDR3 sequence is CASSLVSGGYTGANVLTF. CDR3 in DNA: TGCGCCAGCAGCTTGGTGTCAGGGGGCTATACTGGGGCCAACGTCCTGACTTTC.

The chain links TRBV7-2 to TRBJ2-7; 9 nucleotides line up with TRBD1. The ends lost 1 base at V and 7 bases at J; junction bases unmatched: 8. CDR3 size: 15 residues. Germline V CDR1 and CDR2: SGHTA, FQGNSA. DNA of the CDR3: TGTGCCAGCAGCTTAGGCTTGACAGGGGGAGGAGAGCAGTACTTC. Translation gives CASSLGLTGGGEQYF.

This chain links TRBV11-2 with TRBJ1-2; the D is unclear. The CDR3 runs 15 residues. The V end lost 0 bases, the J end lost 2 bases, and 10 bases lay between the germline ends. CDR1 SGHAT and CDR2 FQNNGV come from the germline V gene. The chain's CDR3 is CASSLDESPNYGYTF. The CDR3 DNA sequence: TGTGCCAGCAGCTTAGATGAGAGCCCCAACTATGGCTACACCTTC. The whole variable domain, filled in from reference TRBV11-2 and TRBJ1-2, reads EAGVAQSPRYKIIEKRQSVAFWCNPISGHATLYWYQQILGQGPKLLIQFQNNGVVDDSQLPKDRFSAERLKGVDSTLKIQPAKLEDSAVYLCASSLDESPNYGYTFGSGTRLTVV.

V is TRBV9 and J is TRBJ2-2, with TRBD2 matching over 9 bases. Germline V gene sequence: CDR1 SGDLS, CDR2 YYNGEE. V dropped 3 bases and J dropped 2; count of bases not matched to a gene: 5. This CDR3 has 16 amino acids. In nucleotides, the CDR3 is TGTGCCAGCAGCGCCCCCGGGACTAGCAACACCGGGGAGCTGTTTTTT. Its protein is CASSAPGTSNTGELFF.

The chain has TRBV27 and TRBJ1-2; 8 bases fit TRBD1. CDR3 size: 14 residues. Germline CDR1 MNHEY, CDR2 SMNVEV (reference sequence). V dropped 5 bases and J dropped 8; count of bases not matched to a gene: 10. As DNA, the CDR3 is TGTGCCAGCAGTAAGCAGGGGGCATTGGAGGGCTACACCTTC. As protein: CASSKQGALEGYTF.

The rearrangement joins TRBV7-2 to TRBJ1-6; D possibly corresponds to TRBD1 (6 bases). Germline CDR1 SGHTA, CDR2 FQGNSA. The V gene lost 2 bases and the J gene lost 7 bases, with 15 bases spanning the gap. The CDR3 has 16 residues. CDR3 region: CASSLRGTIGNSPLHF. CDR3 DNA sequence: TGTGCCAGCAGCTTAAGGGGGACAATTGGGAATTCACCCCTCCACTTT.

The chain links TRBV30 to TRBJ1-5; no firm D call. In germline, CDR1 is GTSNPN, CDR2 SVGIG (reference sequence). The CDR3 is 14 amino acids. The V end was cut by 0 bases, the J end by 3 bases, with 9 bases between. CDR3 DNA: TGTGCCTGGAGTGTAAGTGCGGTCAATCAGCCCCAGCATTTT. Translated: CAWSVSAVNQPQHF.

The rearrangement uses TRBV27 and TRBJ2-7; 7 bases are shared with TRBD1. The CDR3 covers 11 residues. Trimming cost V 5 bases and J 11 bases; bases outside gene matches: 6. Germline values: CDR1 MNHEY, CDR2 SMNVEV (reference sequence). The CDR3 sequence: CASSATGTEYF. The CDR3 bases are TGTGCCAGCAGTGCGACGGGGACAGAGTACTTC.

The V call is TRBV6-5, the J call TRBJ1-2; the match to TRBD1 covers 7 bases. Germline loops: CDR1 MNHEY, CDR2 SVGAGI. With 5 bases clipped from V and 11 bases from J, the junction kept 14 bases outside the gene matches. The CDR3 sequence is 14 residues long. CDR3 DNA sequence: TGTGCCAGCAGTCCCCAACAGGGGAGTGGGAAGTACACCTTC. Translation: CASSPQQGSGKYTF.

This chain uses TRBV27 with TRBJ2-7; 7 nucleotides agree with TRBD1. CDR1 is MNHEY, CDR2 SMNVEV, per germline (reference sequence). This CDR3 comprises 14 residues. V lost 3 bases to trimming and J lost 4 bases; unmatched junction nucleotides: 6. The CDR3: CASSFSGGGYEQYF. CDR3 sequence (DNA): TGTGCCAGCAGTTTTTCAGGGGGTGGGTACGAGCAGTACTTC.

The rearrangement links TRBV3-1 (or the pseudogene TRBV3-2) to TRBJ1-2; D is possibly TRBD1 (5 bases). CDR1 is LGHDT and CDR2 is YNNKEL in the germline V gene (reference sequence). V lost 5 bases and J 2 bases, leaving 6 bases between the germline ends. The CDR3 is 12 residues long. CDR3 region: CASSRGNYGYTF. CDR3 coding DNA: TGTGCCAGCAGCAGGGGAAACTATGGCTACACCTTC.

This chain connects TRBV30 to TRBJ1-2; the D is unclear. Germline V gene lookup returns CDR1 GTSNPN and CDR2 SVGIG (reference sequence). V lost 1 base to trimming and J lost 8 bases, with 14 bases between them. The CDR3 has 13 amino acids. CDR3 nucleotides: TGTGCCTGGAGTGCCACCGGGGTCCCCGGCTACACCTTC. Translating gives CAWSATGVPGYTF.

This chain connects TRBV19 to TRBJ1-2, with 9 bases lining up with TRBD1. This CDR3 has 20 residues. The trim removed 2 bases at V and 4 bases at J, leaving 20 bases unmatched. The germline CDR1 and CDR2 sequences are LNHDA and SQIVND (reference sequence). For the CDR3, the DNA is TGTGCCAGTAGTATACGGGAGACACAGGGGGCGCATAGGGCCCGCTATGGCTACACCTTC. Its translation: CASSIRETQGAHRARYGYTF.

For this clone: Its ends do not fully match the called genes, so a read error is possible. The chain employs TRBV27 and TRBJ2-2, with D hard to call. The germline V gene encodes CDR1 MNHEY and CDR2 SMNVEV (reference sequence). The CDR3 spans 14 residues. The CDR3 bases are TGTGCCAGCAGCCCTATACCGAACCCCGGGGAGCTGTTTTTT. This codes for CASSPIPNPGELFF.

The chain has TRBV2 and TRBJ1-2, with D maybe TRBD1 (6 bases). CDR1 and CDR2 from the germline V gene are SNHLY and FYNNEI. CDR3 size: 13 residues. V shed 3 bases and J shed 3 bases, with 8 bases lying between them. The DNA for the CDR3 is TGTGCCAGCAGTGAGGGGGCCTACTATGGCTACACCTTC. Its protein is CASSEGAYYGYTF.

In regard to this clone: Other DNA sequences in this specimen translate into the identical CDR3. The V and J genes are TRBV18 and TRBJ1-5, with TRBD1 identical over 10 bases. CDR3 length: 15 amino acids. Trimming cost V 2 bases and J 2 bases; bases outside gene matches: 0. Germline-derived CDR1 and CDR2 are KGHSH and LQKENI. The CDR3 here is CASSPGTGGNQPQHF. Written as DNA, the CDR3 is TGTGCCAGCTCACCAGGGACAGGGGGCAATCAGCCCCAGCATTTT.

This chain connects TRBV2 to TRBJ1-1; no firm D call. This CDR3 has 13 residues. Trimming took off 2 bases at V and 6 bases at J, with 10 bases between the two ends. The germline V gene has CDR1 SNHLY and CDR2 FYNNEI. The CDR3 reads CASSEFRGAEAFF. The CDR3 coding sequence is TGTGCCAGCAGTGAATTCCGCGGGGCTGAAGCTTTCTTT.

The chain uses TRBV11-2 and TRBJ1-5; possibly TRBD1 for D (5 bases). Deletions cut 2 bases from V and 6 bases from J, with 14 bases between. CDR1 and CDR2 from the germline V gene are SGHAT and FQNNGV. CDR3 size: 15 residues. The CDR3 loop is CASSLYDSQLQPQHF. The CDR3 DNA sequence: TGTGCCAGCAGCTTATACGACAGCCAACTTCAGCCCCAGCATTTT.

The chain combines TRBV30 with TRBJ2-2; 7 nucleotides agree with TRBD1. The germline V gene has CDR1 GTSNPN and CDR2 SVGIG (reference sequence). The CDR3 loop spans 13 amino acids. Losses at the gene ends were 7 bases for V and 3 bases for J; bases not matched to a gene: 5. CDR3 protein: CASDRQYTGELFF. For the CDR3, the DNA is TGTGCCTCGGACAGGCAATACACCGGGGAGCTGTTTTTT.

The chain has TRBV19 and TRBJ1-5; perhaps TRBD1 as D (6 bases). Germline V CDR1 and CDR2: LNHDA, SQIVND (reference sequence). The germline V and J ends were trimmed by 7 bases and 9 bases, with 13 bases remaining between them. There are 12 residues in the CDR3. In DNA form, the CDR3 reads TGTGCCAGTACCATGGGGGCAGGGCCCCAGCATTTT. It specifies CASTMGAGPQHF. The whole variable domain, remainder taken from reference TRBV19 and TRBJ1-5, is DGGITQSPKYLFRKEGQNVTLSCEQNLNHDAMYWYRQDPGQGLRLIYYSQIVNDFQKGDIAEGYSVSREKKESFPLTVTSAQKNPTAFYLCASTMGAGPQHFGDGTRLSIL.

This clone was counted a single time. V usage is TRBV19 and J usage is TRBJ2-1; 12 bases are a match to TRBD1. V was pared by 6 bases and J by 9 bases, with 9 bases of the junction left unmatched. Germline V gene sequence: CDR1 LNHDA, CDR2 SQIVND (reference sequence). This CDR3 has 15 residues. CDR3 in amino acids: CASRDPGTGGAEQFF. CDR3 bases: TGTGCCAGTAGAGATCCCGGGACAGGGGGCGCTGAGCAGTTCTTC.

Remarks on this clone: This same CDR3 is encoded by further DNA sequences in the sample. The chain links TRBV6-5 to TRBJ1-5, with TRBD1 identical over 8 bases. The CDR3 is made up of 13 amino acids. Germline lookup yields CDR1 MNHEY and CDR2 SVGAGI. V dropped 8 bases and J dropped 3; count of bases not matched to a gene: 3. Written as DNA, the CDR3 is TGTGCCAGCCGGACAGGGAACAATCAGCCCCAGCATTTT. It yields the protein CASRTGNNQPQHF.